The entry below gives a single TCR beta chain sequence along with its context. Its cognate antigen is unknown. Each of the donors was a healthy bone marrow donor. The data belong to a study of cytomegalovirus exposure and HLA in healthy donors. General study results and limits: Cytomegalovirus-associated status was assigned to about 180 TCR beta chains.

Researchers ran the PCR with 60 Vbeta and 13 Jbeta primers. Per the original methods: As a later analysis found, there were 82 million or so unique TCR beta chains, of which roughly 11 million were shared. Profiled with immunoSEQ multiplex PCR; TCRdb holds only in-frame clones, not every one. From that table come the V and J calls and clone size; the DNA was used to work out D and trimming. The sample lists about 110,000 clones, about 69% occurring once. CDR1 is SQVTM, CDR2 ANQGSEA, per germline. The CDR3 has 13 amino acids. This receptor was taken from a man aged 35 to 55 in good health and CMV-seronegative. V usage is TRBV29-1 and J usage is TRBJ2-5, with 7 bases that match TRBD1. The J call is doubtful: the DNA matches TRBJ2-7 better. The sequenced sample was PBMCs. The CDR3 is CSVGVTGNSEQYF. Here the CDR3 DNA reads TGCAGCGTTGGGGTGACAGGGAACTCCGAGCAGTACTTC.